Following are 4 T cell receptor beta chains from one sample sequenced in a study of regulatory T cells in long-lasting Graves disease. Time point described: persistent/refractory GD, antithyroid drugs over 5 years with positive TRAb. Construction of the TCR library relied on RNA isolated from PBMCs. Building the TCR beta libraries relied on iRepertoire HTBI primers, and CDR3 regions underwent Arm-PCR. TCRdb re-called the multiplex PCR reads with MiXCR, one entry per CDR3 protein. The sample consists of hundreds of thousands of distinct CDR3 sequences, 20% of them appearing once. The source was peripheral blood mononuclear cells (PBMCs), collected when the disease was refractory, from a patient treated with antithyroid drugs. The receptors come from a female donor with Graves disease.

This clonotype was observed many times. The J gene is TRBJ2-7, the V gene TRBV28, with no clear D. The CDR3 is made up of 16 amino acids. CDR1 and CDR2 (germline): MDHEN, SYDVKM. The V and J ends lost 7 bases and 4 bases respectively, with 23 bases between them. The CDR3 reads CASKSPFRSLGYEQYF. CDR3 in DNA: TGTGCCAGCAAATCCCCCTTCCGGTCCCTTGGGTACGAGCAGTACTTC.

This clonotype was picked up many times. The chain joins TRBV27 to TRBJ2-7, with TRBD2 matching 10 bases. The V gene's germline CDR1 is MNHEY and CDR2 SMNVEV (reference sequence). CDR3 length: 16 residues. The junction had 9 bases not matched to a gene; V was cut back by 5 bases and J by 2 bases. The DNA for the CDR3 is TGTGCCAGCAGTCCTCAATTACTAGCGGGAACCTACGAGCAGTACTTC. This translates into CASSPQLLAGTYEQYF.

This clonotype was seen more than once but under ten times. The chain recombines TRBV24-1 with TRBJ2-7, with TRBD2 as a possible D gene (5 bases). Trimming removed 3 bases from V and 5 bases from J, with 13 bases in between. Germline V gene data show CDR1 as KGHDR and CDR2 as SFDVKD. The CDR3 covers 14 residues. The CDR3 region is CATSDGRSWDEQYF. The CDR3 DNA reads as TGTGCCACCAGTGATGGGAGATCCTGGGACGAGCAGTACTTC.

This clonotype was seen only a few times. CDR3 sequence: CASSIERGRDTGELFF. In DNA form, the CDR3 reads TGTGCCAGTAGTATAGAGAGGGGGCGCGACACCGGGGAGCTGTTTTTT. This sequence joins TRBV19 and TRBJ2-2, with 7 bases lining up with TRBD1. From germline, CDR1 is LNHDA and CDR2 SQIVND (reference sequence). The CDR3 is 16 amino acids. The V gene end was trimmed by 0 bases and the J gene end by 3 bases; junction bases not matched to a gene: 4.